The sequence of this TCR beta chain was determined in a study of T cell responses to AZD1222 COVID-19 vaccine. This CDR3 has 15 residues. V was pared by 2 bases and J by 0 bases, with 11 bases between. The V gene's germline CDR1 is SGHVS and CDR2 FNYEAQ. TCRdb keeps only in-frame clones here, not all; method: immunoSEQ multiplex PCR. The sample holds about 120,000 clones, approximately 83% seen once. This rearrangement joins TRBV7-6 to TRBJ2-7; either TRBD1 or TRBD2 may supply D (5 bases each). The TCR comes from an adult in good health. The material was peripheral blood, obtained on day 0 of MenACWY control vaccination. The CDR3 sequence: CASSLFSGSSYEQYF. The CDR3 DNA reads TGTGCCAGCAGCTTATTCTCAGGGAGCTCCTACGAGCAGTACTTC.